The T cell receptor (beta chain) described here comes from a study of CD4 T cells in relation to SARS-CoV-2 and coronaviruses. Trimming took off 2 bases at V and 2 bases at J, with 10 bases between the two ends. Germline V CDR1 and CDR2: KGHSY, FQNENV. This CDR3 has 14 amino acids. Assay used: immunoSEQ multiplex PCR; TCRdb lists only in-frame clones, some missing. The sample holds some 29,000 clones, 78% seen once. About this clone itself: Its specificity is unknown.

Before the COVID-19 pandemic, during about 2011-2019, CD4+ T cells were taken from unexposed donors. CD4+ T cells were isolated from the cells after 10 days of culture. The sample consisted of CD4+ T cells from PBMCs, cultured in vitro. The sequence was obtained from a human donor in good health. The chain combines TRBV16 with TRBJ2-7; D may be TRBD2 (5 bases). CDR3 sequence: CASSQRDSAYEQYF. In DNA form, the CDR3 reads TGTGCCAGCAGCCAACGGGATTCCGCCTACGAGCAGTACTTC. Looking up the rest from reference TRBV16 and TRBJ2-7 gives the full variable domain: GEEVAQTPKHLVRGEGQKAKLYCAPIKGHSYVFWYQQVLKNEFKFLISFQNENVFDETGMPKERFSAKCLPNSPCSLEIQATKLEDSAVYFCASSQRDSAYEQYFGPGTRLTVT.